The clone carrying this T cell receptor (beta chain) has ten or more counts. This sample is drawn from a study of T cells after yellow fever vaccination. A single record per CDR3 protein comes from TCRdb applying MiXCR to the 5' RACE reads. The profile shows under 600,000 distinct CDR3 sequences, about 14% of them singletons. The starting material was PBMCs, obtained on the day of the yellow fever booster vaccination. The receptor comes from a man in his thirties or forties who received the YFV17D yellow fever vaccine.

CDR3 sequence (DNA): TGTGCCAGCAGCTTAGATGGGACAAATCCCTACGAGCAGTACTTC. It codes for CASSLDGTNPYEQYF. This chain joins TRBV7-2 and TRBJ2-7; D perhaps matches TRBD1 (6 bases). This CDR3 comprises 15 residues. From germline, CDR1 is SGHTA and CDR2 FQGNSA. V shed 1 base and J shed 2 bases, with 12 bases lying between them.